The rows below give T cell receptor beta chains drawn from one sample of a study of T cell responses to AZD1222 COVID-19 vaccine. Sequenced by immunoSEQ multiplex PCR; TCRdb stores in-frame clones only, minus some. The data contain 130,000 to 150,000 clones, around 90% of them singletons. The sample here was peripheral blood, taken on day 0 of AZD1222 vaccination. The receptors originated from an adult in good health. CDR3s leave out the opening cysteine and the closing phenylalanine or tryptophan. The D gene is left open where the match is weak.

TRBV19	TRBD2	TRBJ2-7	ASSIESGGRGEQY
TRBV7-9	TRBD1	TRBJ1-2	ASSRDRGANYGYT
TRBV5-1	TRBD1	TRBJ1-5	ASSLDPGQSNYQPQH
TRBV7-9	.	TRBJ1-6	ASSLEGWNSPLH
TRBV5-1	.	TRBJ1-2	ASSFGQNYGYT
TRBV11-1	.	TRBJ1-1	ASSFAGRGEAF
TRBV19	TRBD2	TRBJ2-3	ASSIAGGPTDTQY
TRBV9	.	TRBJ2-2	ASSVGLFAGELF
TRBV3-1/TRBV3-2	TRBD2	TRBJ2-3	ASSLPGLAGWADTQY
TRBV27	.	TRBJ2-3	ASSFGVGAQY
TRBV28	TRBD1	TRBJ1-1	ASSRDRVKAF
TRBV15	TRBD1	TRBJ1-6	ATSRERTGSGSPLH
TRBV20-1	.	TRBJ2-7	SVRNTYEQY
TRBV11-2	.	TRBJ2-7	ASSTRAQGGEQY
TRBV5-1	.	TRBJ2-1	ASSRTGNNEQF
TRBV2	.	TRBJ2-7	ASSLEGLGRYEQY
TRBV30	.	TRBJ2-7	AWKGGAEEQY
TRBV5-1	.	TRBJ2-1	ASSLGVAAYNEQF
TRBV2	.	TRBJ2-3	ASRPDRNPSDTQY
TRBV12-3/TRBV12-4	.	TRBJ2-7	ASSPPPECEQY
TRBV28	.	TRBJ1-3	ASSLGSGNTIY
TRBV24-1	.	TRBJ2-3	ATRGLSTDTQY
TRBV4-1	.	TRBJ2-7	ASSQDDIGGRSYEQY
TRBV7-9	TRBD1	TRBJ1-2	ASSDTGALGAYGYT
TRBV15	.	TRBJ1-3	ATSRKKGENTGNTIY
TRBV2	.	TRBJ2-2	ASRNTGELF
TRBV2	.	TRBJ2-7	ASSENPPPYEQY
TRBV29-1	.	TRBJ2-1	SVERGIEQF
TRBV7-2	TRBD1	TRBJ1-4	ASSLDRGSNEKLF
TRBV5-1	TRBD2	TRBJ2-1	ASSLGPVGGGSYNEQF
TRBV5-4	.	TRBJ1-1	ASSLTGTTEAF
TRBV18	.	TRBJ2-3	ASSPLQRGATDTQY
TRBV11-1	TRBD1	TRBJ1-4	ASSRDSAEKLF
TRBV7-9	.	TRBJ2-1	ASSLTHNEQF
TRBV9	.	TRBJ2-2	ASSAGPLNTGELF
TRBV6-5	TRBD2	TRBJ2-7	ASRSGLEVREQY
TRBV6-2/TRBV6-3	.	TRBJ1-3	ASSPPRFSGNTIY
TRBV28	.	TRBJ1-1	ASSWTPNTEAF
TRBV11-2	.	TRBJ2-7	ASRIRGYEQY
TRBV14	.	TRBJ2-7	ASSQVVAVPYEQY
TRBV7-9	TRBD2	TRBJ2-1	ASRNRATSGRNEQF
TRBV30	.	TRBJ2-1	AWSVLGYRSYNEQF